This TCR beta chain originates from a study of type 1 and type 2 diabetes patients (dated by TCRdb to the mid-2010s). About the study as a whole: About 10 type 1 diabetes patients, four type 2 diabetes patients and 6 or 7 nondiabetic controls, all recruited in China, made up the cohort. A total of about 19 million paired-end reads was generated across the whole study. The study profiled TCRbeta repertoires by high-throughput sequencing to compare type 1 diabetes, type 2 diabetes and nondiabetic individuals. Type 2 diabetes patients were included as a disease comparison group for the type 1 diabetes patients. TCRbeta libraries were sequenced paired-end on Illumina HiSeq 2000 or MiSeq instruments. Similar V gene usage was observed when roughly 20-cycle and approximately 26-cycle amplification were compared, suggesting similar primer efficiencies and random PCR bias. Throughout the study, CD4 or CD8 MicroBeads on MACS columns were used to positively select CD4+ and CD8+ T cells from PBMCs. Overall results and qualifications from the work: Because only a limited number of T2D and control samples were sequenced, some T1D-only HECs might also be present in more T2D or control samples. The study groups were not matched for age and gender, which could bias interpretation. Type 2 diabetes and control samples had highly correlated V and J gene usage patterns, with the correlation between samples averaging around 0.97. In both CD4+ and CD8+ T cells, type 2 diabetes repertoires were highly diverse, with diversity significantly greater than that of type 1 diabetes repertoires. Type 2 diabetes patients had few highly-expanded CD4+ clones, median one, accounting for a median roughly 4% of reads.

Every diabetic patient fulfilled standard classification criteria for type 1 or type 2 diabetes, and glucose and C-peptide were evaluated using WHO-recommended methods. Donors were excluded if they had other autoimmune diseases or infections within the previous four weeks. A roughly 10-milliliter sample of peripheral blood was drawn from every participant. PBMCs were isolated with LymphoPrep density separation. Instrument used: Illumina MiSeq. TCRbeta CDR3 amplification used genomic DNA from the sorted T cell subsets as template. The TCRbeta CDR3 region was amplified by multiplex PCR with 30 forward and 13 reverse primers. AMPure XP beads were used to purify the PCR products, after which a second approximately 26-cycle PCR added indices and adaptors. Before sequencing, the QIAquick Gel Extraction Kit was used to gel-purify the libraries. The original methods were these. FLASH was used to merge paired-end reads, and IgBLAST was used to align the merged reads to IMGT V, D and J germline references. Reads with below 70% alignment identity to germline references were discarded, and 11,114,426 reads were retained study-wide. CDR3 boundaries, reading frame and productivity were assigned following IMGT definitions. Highly-expanded clones were defined as clones making up 1% or more of reads, and normalized Shannon entropy was used to measure diversity. Group differences in Shannon entropy were tested with unpaired two-tailed t-tests. Starting from the raw public reads, TCRdb applied fastp trimming at Q25, assembled clones with MiXCR and retained in-frame beta chains. Identical CDR3 protein sequences are pooled into one entry, listed with their most common genes and DNA. TCRdb's processing, not the authors' own work, is the source of the V and J calls. The sample table records more than 250,000 distinct CDR3 sequences; more than 45% of these occur just once. Approximately 15% of the sample rests with the top ten.

Sequences SGHTA (CDR1) and FQGTGA (CDR2) are obtained from the germline V gene. V is clipped by 5 bases and J by 8 bases, and the sequence between their germline boundaries is 16 bases long. From cysteine to phenylalanine, the CDR3 is 14 amino acids long. Only CDR3 DNA remains: 42 bases, in frame from the first base. Remarks on this clonotype: It has no known antigen specificity. Base qualities were left out, and no much larger clone turns up one base away.

Sequenced input: peripheral blood mononuclear cells (PBMCs). The source is a man in his late teens or twenties with type 2 diabetes. The sequence joins TRBV7-3 to TRBJ2-1; perhaps TRBD2 is the D gene, with 6 bases matching. CDR3 reads: CASSLGTSPDEQFF. The nucleotide sequence is TGTGCCAGCAGCCTAGGTACTAGCCCCGATGAGCAGTTCTTC.